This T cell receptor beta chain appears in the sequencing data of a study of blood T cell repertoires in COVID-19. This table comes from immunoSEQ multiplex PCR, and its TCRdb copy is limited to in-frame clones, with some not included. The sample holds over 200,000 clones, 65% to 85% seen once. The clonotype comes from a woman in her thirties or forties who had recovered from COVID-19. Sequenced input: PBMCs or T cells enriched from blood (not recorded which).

CDR3 protein: CASSIDPSKIYEQYF. As DNA, the CDR3 is TGTGCCAGTAGTATAGATCCCTCTAAGATATACGAGCAGTACTTC. The genes are TRBV19 and TRBJ2-7; D gene unclear. The germline V gene has CDR1 LNHDA and CDR2 SQIVND (reference sequence). V lost 0 bases and J lost 4, with 13 bases in between. The CDR3 sequence is 15 residues long.